Listed here are 25 T cell receptor beta chains from one sample, sequenced in a study of PD-L1 blockade in urothelial cancer. The repertoire was sequenced with immunoSEQ multiplex PCR; TCRdb's copy has only in-frame clones and lacks some. Of tens of thousands of clones in the sample, more than 70% were seen once. Time point noted: peripheral blood 6 weeks after treatment start. The sequenced sample was PBMCs, obtained around atezolizumab (anti-PD-L1) treatment. The receptor source for this set is a man in his sixties with urothelial cancer.

This chain uses TRBV7-2 with TRBJ1-1; a possible D gene is TRBD1 (6 bases). The CDR3 runs 14 residues. Germline V gene sequence: CDR1 SGHTA, CDR2 FQGNSA. Trimming cost V 4 bases and J 1 base, with 10 bases left between them. The CDR3 sequence is CASSYLTGNTEAFF. For the CDR3, the DNA is TGTGCCAGCAGCTACTTGACAGGGAACACTGAAGCTTTCTTT.

This chain links TRBV5-6 with TRBJ1-1, with D hard to call. Trimming shortened V by 2 bases and J by 5 bases, and 13 bases separated the two germline ends. Germline-derived CDR1 and CDR2 are SGHDT and YYEEEE. This CDR3 has 14 amino acids. CDR3 bases: TGTGCCAGCAGCTTCTTTTCGTCGGGAACTGAAGCTTTCTTT. This gives the protein CASSFFSSGTEAFF.

This chain links TRBV2 with TRBJ2-4; possible D gene TRBD2, 5 bases. CDR1 and CDR2 (germline): SNHLY, FYNNEI. V lost 7 bases to trimming and J lost 0 bases, with 7 bases between them. This CDR3 is 13 amino acids long. CDR3 coding DNA: TGTGCCAGCAACGGACTAGCCAAAAACATTCAGTACTTC. Its protein product is CASNGLAKNIQYF.

This rearrangement joins TRBV5-5 to TRBJ2-7; tentatively, D is TRBD1 (6 bases). The CDR3 totals 15 residues. Between the trimmed V and J ends, which lost 0 bases and 3 bases, there was a span of 13 bases. Germline CDR1 is SGHKS and CDR2 is YYEKEE (reference sequence). CDR3 DNA: TGTGCCAGCAGCTTGGTGCCCAGGGGAGTCTACGAGCAGTACTTC. Its protein product is CASSLVPRGVYEQYF.

V and J are TRBV6-1 and TRBJ2-1, with TRBD1 matching over 10 bases. The J segment lost 8 bases and the V segment lost 1 base, leaving 8 bases of the junction unmatched. The CDR3 sequence is 16 residues long. The germline gives CDR1 MNHNS, CDR2 SASEGT. The CDR3 loop reads CASSEDHGTGVDEQFF. Written as DNA, the CDR3 is TGTGCCAGCAGTGAAGATCACGGGACAGGGGTGGATGAGCAGTTCTTC.

J is TRBJ2-7 and V is TRBV9, with 7 bases lining up with TRBD1. The J segment lost 5 bases and the V segment lost 0 bases, leaving 11 bases of the junction unmatched. Looked up from germline, CDR1 is SGDLS and CDR2 is YYNGEE. The CDR3 has 16 residues. The CDR3 region is CASSVEIDRVPDEQYF. CDR3 bases: TGTGCCAGCAGCGTAGAAATCGACAGGGTACCCGACGAGCAGTACTTC.

The rearrangement links TRBV10-3 to TRBJ2-4; 12 bases are a match to TRBD2. This CDR3 region has 16 residues. CDR1 ENHRY and CDR2 SYGVKD come from the germline V gene. Trimming removed 5 bases from V and 2 bases from J; junction bases left unmatched: 4. CDR3 sequence (DNA): TGTGCCATCAGTCGACTAGCGGGAGACTCCAAAAACATTCAGTACTTC. Encoded protein: CAISRLAGDSKNIQYF.

This chain uses TRBV6-6 with TRBJ1-3, with D hard to call. The ends were cut back, 6 bases at V and 0 bases at J, with 6 bases in the middle. The germline V gene has CDR1 MNHNY and CDR2 SVGAGI (reference sequence). The CDR3 consists of 13 residues. The CDR3 sequence: CASRRDSGNTIYF. The DNA for the CDR3 is TGTGCCAGCAGGAGGGACTCTGGAAACACCATATATTTT.

The V and J genes are TRBV4-1 and TRBJ2-7; D not resolved. With 4 bases removed from V and 2 bases from J, the gap between germline ends came to 9 bases. The CDR3 runs 13 residues. CDR1 and CDR2 from the germline V gene are MGHRA and YSYEKL. As DNA, the CDR3 is TGCGCCAGCAGCCGCGGCGTGACCTACGAGCAGTACTTC. It is translated as CASSRGVTYEQYF.

The V call is TRBV6-5, the J call TRBJ1-2; TRBD1 might be the D (5 bases). The germline gives CDR1 MNHEY, CDR2 SVGAGI. V was pared by 0 bases and J by 7 bases, with 15 bases between. The CDR3 contains 15 residues. DNA of the CDR3: TGTGCCAGCAGTTACTCGATTCAGGGCCGCGCTGGCTACACCTTC. Protein: CASSYSIQGRAGYTF.

This clone has only one observation. The chain recombines TRBV7-9 with TRBJ1-1; 8 bases fit TRBD1. There are 14 residues in the CDR3. V gave up 5 bases and J gave up 4 bases; unmatched junction bases: 6. The V gene's germline CDR1 is SEHNR and CDR2 FQNEAQ (reference sequence). The CDR3 DNA sequence: TGTGCCAGCAGCAGTTTGCAGGGGGCCACTGAAGCTTTCTTT. The encoded protein is CASSSLQGATEAFF.

J is TRBJ2-7 and V is TRBV7-6; 11 positions match TRBD2. Looked up from germline, CDR1 is SGHVS and CDR2 is FNYEAQ. This CDR3 contains 19 residues. Trimming took 1 base from V and 2 from J; bases not matched to a gene: 13. CDR3 in DNA: TGTGCCAGCAGCTTAGTTCCGTCAACTAGCGGGAGCCCCACCTACGAGCAGTACTTC. Protein product: CASSLVPSTSGSPTYEQYF.

This sequence joins TRBV27 and TRBJ2-1; 10 bases fit TRBD2. The germline CDR1 and CDR2 sequences are MNHEY and SMNVEV (reference sequence). The junction had 3 bases not matched to a gene; V was cut back by 3 bases and J by 1 base. This CDR3 has 16 amino acids. DNA for the CDR3: TGTGCCAGCAGTTTCCAACTAGCGGGGTCCTACAATGAGCAGTTCTTC. This codes for CASSFQLAGSYNEQFF.

Only a few counts were recorded for this clone. The chain carries TRBV7-9 and TRBJ1-2; weak D call: TRBD1 (5 bases). This CDR3 has 13 residues. V dropped 4 bases and J dropped 4 bases, with 10 bases sitting between them. Germline CDR1 reads SEHNR; CDR2 reads FQNEAQ (reference sequence). The CDR3 DNA reads as TGTGCCAGCAGCTCAACAGGATCCTATGGCTACACCTTC. This codes for CASSSTGSYGYTF.

This clone was recorded once. V usage is TRBV18 and J usage is TRBJ2-7; 9 bases line up with TRBD1. CDR1 is KGHSH, CDR2 LQKENI, per germline. The CDR3 has 15 residues. Unmatched junction bases numbered 6, after V lost 2 bases and J lost 4 bases. The CDR3 protein is CASSPTGTGTYEQYF. Here the CDR3 DNA reads TGTGCCAGCTCACCAACCGGGACAGGGACATACGAGCAGTACTTC.

The gene calls are TRBV4-3 and TRBJ2-5, with 9 positions matching TRBD2. J gave up 4 bases and V 5 bases, and 20 bases lay outside the gene matches. Germline CDR1 and CDR2: LGHNA and YSLEER. This CDR3 has 19 residues. CDR3 in DNA: TGCGCCAGCAGCGTACACCTTCCCCGGCCTAGCGGGAATGGAGAGACCCAGTACTTC. Its protein is CASSVHLPRPSGNGETQYF.

The chain has TRBV11-3 and TRBJ2-1, with D maybe TRBD1 (5 bases). V lost 1 base and J 2 bases, leaving 12 bases between the germline ends. Germline CDR1 SGHNT, CDR2 YENEEA. The CDR3 length is 16 residues. CDR3 residues: CASSLVIGAAYNEQFF. The CDR3 region has the DNA TGTGCCAGCAGCTTAGTTATTGGGGCGGCCTACAATGAGCAGTTCTTC.

This clone has a handful of counts. The V call is TRBV6-5, the J call TRBJ2-5; a possible D gene is TRBD1 (5 bases). V was shortened by 2 bases and J by 7 bases, with 14 bases between the two germline ends. This CDR3 region has 14 residues. Germline CDR1 MNHEY, CDR2 SVGAGI. Here the CDR3 reads CASSYTRSQGTQYF. CDR3 DNA sequence: TGTGCCAGCAGTTACACCAGATCCCAGGGGACCCAGTACTTC.

This sequence joins TRBV6-6 and TRBJ1-3; D is ambiguous. Trimming stripped 0 bases from V and 8 bases from J, with 8 bases between. Germline V gene sequence: CDR1 MNHNY, CDR2 SVGAGI (reference sequence). There are 13 residues in the CDR3. In DNA, the CDR3 is TGTGCCAGCAGTTACTCCGAGAGGGACACCATATATTTT. Translated: CASSYSERDTIYF.

This clone has more than one count but fewer than ten. The J gene is TRBJ1-2, the V gene TRBV10-1; 7 nucleotides line up with TRBD1. The ends lost 2 bases at V and 6 bases at J; junction bases unmatched: 3. CDR3 size: 13 residues. Per the germline V gene, CDR1 is WNHNN and CDR2 is SYGVQD (reference sequence). DNA for the CDR3: TGCGCCAGCAGTGAGGACAGGGAGGATGGCTACACCTTC. Translation: CASSEDREDGYTF.

V usage is TRBV5-4 and J usage is TRBJ2-5, with 7 bases matching TRBD1. V was pared by 4 bases and J by 0 bases, with 3 bases of the junction left unmatched. The CDR3 is 14 residues long. The germline V gene encodes CDR1 SGHNT and CDR2 YYREEE (reference sequence). CDR3 amino acids: CASSVDRYQETQYF. The DNA for the CDR3 is TGTGCCAGCAGCGTGGACAGGTACCAAGAGACCCAGTACTTC.

The J gene is TRBJ1-1, the V gene TRBV5-1; no definite D call. The CDR3 has 15 amino acids. V lost 0 bases, J lost 4 bases, and 13 bases lay in between. Germline-derived CDR1 and CDR2 are SGHRS and YFSETQ. CDR3 amino acids: CASSLEGYRGTEAFF. The CDR3 region has the DNA TGCGCCAGCAGCTTGGAGGGATACCGGGGCACTGAAGCTTTCTTT.

The rearrangement uses TRBV5-1 and TRBJ2-2; TRBD2 matches at 9 bases. The CDR3 length is 15 residues. V shed 5 bases, J shed 5 bases, and the junction held 7 bases outside the gene matches. From germline, CDR1 is SGHRS and CDR2 YFSETQ. CDR3 nucleotide sequence: TGCGCCAGCAGAAACGTAGCGGGAGTTACCGGGGAGCTGTTTTTT. Translation gives CASRNVAGVTGELFF. Combining the CDR3 with reference TRBV5-1 and TRBJ2-2 gives the whole variable domain KAGVTQTPRYLIKTRGQQVTLSCSPISGHRSVSWYQQTPGQGLQFLFEYFSETQRNKGNFPGRFSGRQFSNSRSEMNVSTLELGDSALYLCASRNVAGVTGELFFGEGSRLTVL.

This rearrangement joins TRBV25-1 to TRBJ1-5; possibly TRBD1 for D (6 bases). Between the trimmed V and J ends, which lost 11 bases and 2 bases, there was a span of 25 bases. The germline CDR1 and CDR2 sequences are MGHDK and SYGVNS. This CDR3 spans 17 amino acids. CDR3 residues: CAGLRDTGLRGNQPQHF. For the CDR3, the DNA is TGTGCCGGACTCCGGGACACAGGGTTGCGCGGCAATCAGCCCCAGCATTTT.

The gene calls are TRBV7-8 and TRBJ2-7; 9 nucleotides match TRBD1. Germline V gene data show CDR1 as SGHVS and CDR2 as FQNEAQ. The CDR3 sequence is 18 residues long. Trimming took 4 bases from V and 6 from J; bases not matched to a gene: 19. In DNA form, the CDR3 reads TGTGCCAGCAGCTACCGATCCCCTCGATGGGACAGGGTCTCCGAGCAGTACTTC. Protein sequence: CASSYRSPRWDRVSEQYF.